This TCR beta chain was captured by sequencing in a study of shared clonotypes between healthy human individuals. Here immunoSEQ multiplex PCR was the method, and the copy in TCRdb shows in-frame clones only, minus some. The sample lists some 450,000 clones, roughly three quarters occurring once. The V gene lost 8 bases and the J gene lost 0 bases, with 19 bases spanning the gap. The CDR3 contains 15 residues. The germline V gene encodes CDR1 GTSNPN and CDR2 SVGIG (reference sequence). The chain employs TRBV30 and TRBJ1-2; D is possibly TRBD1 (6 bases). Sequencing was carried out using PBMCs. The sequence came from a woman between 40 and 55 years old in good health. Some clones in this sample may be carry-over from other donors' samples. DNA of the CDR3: TGTGCCCGGCCCCGGGGGCAGTCCCCTAACTATGGCTACACCTTC. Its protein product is CARPRGQSPNYGYTF.